The present T cell receptor (beta chain) was sequenced within a study of T cell changes during pregnancy in multiple sclerosis. Sequencing was performed with immunoSEQ multiplex PCR; in TCRdb, only in-frame clones are kept and a portion is missing. Of about 44,000 clones listed, roughly 96% are singletons. The CDR3 consists of 15 residues. Germline V gene sequence: CDR1 SNHLY, CDR2 FYNNEI. Trimming took 5 bases from V and 0 from J; bases not matched to a gene: 4. This sequence joins TRBV2 and TRBJ1-1, with 9 bases aligning to TRBD1. The clonotype comes from a female donor with multiple sclerosis, enrolled in a pregnancy study. The material was peripheral blood, obtained in the second trimester of pregnancy. The CDR3 loop reads CASSRTGVMNTEAFF. The CDR3 bases are TGTGCCAGCAGTAGGACAGGGGTGATGAACACTGAAGCTTTCTTT.